This T cell receptor (beta chain) was profiled in a study of cytomegalovirus exposure and HLA in healthy donors. General study points: A prior analysis recorded that most TCR beta V segments were productive about 87% or about 30% of the time.

From germline, CDR1 is MNHNS and CDR2 SASEGT. The V segment lost 2 bases and the J segment 6 bases; nucleotides outside the gene matches: 7. This CDR3 has 15 residues. On this clone itself: Its antigen is not identified.

PCR used 60 Vbeta primers and 13 Jbeta primers. Method: immunoSEQ multiplex PCR; TCRdb's copy keeps in-frame clones and lacks some. The sample lists more than 140,000 clones; 60% to 80% were seen once. V gene TRBV6-1 combines with J gene TRBJ2-3, with 8 bases aligning to TRBD2. This receptor was taken from a male donor in good health and CMV-seronegative. The sequenced material came from PBMCs. The CDR3 loop is CASSELRGGSDTQYF. The CDR3 nucleotides read TGTGCCAGCAGTGAACTTCGGGGGGGTTCCGATACGCAGTATTTT.